This T cell receptor beta chain was sequenced for a study of T cell clonality in common variable immunodeficiency. Study-level results: Compared with controls, CVID subjects had fewer shared TCRbeta clones.

This clone was counted ten times or more. Its antigen is unidentified. The sequence runs out 3 residues before the end of the CDR3; the remainder is reconstructed from the germline J gene. Caucasian heritage predominated among both patients and controls. Generated by immunoSEQ multiplex PCR, the TCRdb table keeps only in-frame clones and is missing some. The sample has about 35,000 clones, none seen only once. After removal of 6 bases from V and 2 bases from J, the junction contained 4 bases not matched to a gene. The germline gives CDR1 DFQATT, CDR2 SNEGSKA (reference sequence). This CDR3 is 14 amino acids long.

V and J are TRBV20-1 and TRBJ2-3, with 11 positions matching TRBD1. The sample comprised peripheral blood mononuclear cells. The source of this sequence is a person aged 18-70 years in good health. CDR3 DNA, as far as it was read: TGCAGTGCAGGGACAGGGGGAAACACAGATACG. Its protein product is CSAGTGGNTDT. The CDR3, in full, reads CSAGTGGNTDTQYF.